These T cell receptor beta chains were read from a single sample in a study of shared clonotypes between healthy human individuals. Generated by immunoSEQ multiplex PCR, the TCRdb table keeps only in-frame clones and is missing some. The data show roughly 770,000 clones, 95% to 97% seen once. The sample consisted of naive CD8+ T cells sorted from blood. The receptor source for this set is a man aged 25-45 years in good health. The CDR3 runs from the conserved cysteine through the conserved F or W. A D gene is named only where the DNA matches it firmly. Some rows mark clone size as missing; the rest say once, few, many or name a class of expanded clone.

d_gene: TRBD2; j_gene: TRBJ2-7; abundance: -; v_gene: TRBV9; CDR3aa: CASSLAGDMGEQYF; CDR3nt: TGTGCCAGCAGTTTAGCGGGAGATATGGGCGAGCAGTACTTC
d_gene: -; j_gene: TRBJ2-7; abundance: -; v_gene: TRBV5-1; CDR3aa: CASARTESSYEQYF; CDR3nt: TGCGCCAGCGCTCGGACGGAGAGCTCCTACGAGCAGTACTTC
d_gene: -; j_gene: TRBJ2-6; abundance: -; v_gene: TRBV10-3; CDR3aa: CAISELSSGANVLTF; CDR3nt: TGTGCCATCAGTGAGTTGAGCTCTGGGGCCAACGTCCTGACTTTC
d_gene: TRBD1; j_gene: TRBJ2-7; abundance: -; v_gene: TRBV28; CDR3aa: CASSLGTGAYEQYF; CDR3nt: TGTGCCAGCAGTTTAGGGACAGGGGCCTACGAGCAGTACTTC
d_gene: -; j_gene: TRBJ2-3; abundance: -; v_gene: TRBV7-2; CDR3aa: CASSLALFGGRVADTQYF; CDR3nt: TGTGCCAGCAGCTTAGCCCTCTTTGGTGGGAGAGTAGCAGATACGCAGTATTTT
d_gene: -; j_gene: TRBJ1-1; abundance: -; v_gene: TRBV28; CDR3aa: CASSLALGGFTEAFF; CDR3nt: TGTGCCAGCAGTTTAGCGCTTGGGGGGTTCACTGAAGCTTTCTTT
d_gene: -; j_gene: TRBJ2-5; abundance: -; v_gene: TRBV4-1; CDR3aa: CASSVAGLGQETQYF; CDR3nt: TGCGCCAGCAGCGTGGCGGGGCTGGGTCAAGAGACCCAGTACTTC
d_gene: -; j_gene: TRBJ2-3; abundance: -; v_gene: TRBV19; CDR3aa: CASSRADTQYF; CDR3nt: TGTGCCAGTAGTAGGGCAGATACGCAGTATTTT
d_gene: TRBD2; j_gene: TRBJ2-3; abundance: -; v_gene: TRBV27; CDR3aa: CASSSPTEKLAGGQDSVTQYF; CDR3nt: TGTGCCAGCAGTTCCCCTACAGAAAAACTAGCGGGAGGGCAAGACTCTGTTACGCAGTATTTT
d_gene: -; j_gene: TRBJ1-1; abundance: -; v_gene: TRBV13; CDR3aa: CASSLAEMNTEAFF; CDR3nt: TGTGCCAGCAGCTTAGCAGAGATGAACACTGAAGCTTTCTTT
d_gene: TRBD2; j_gene: TRBJ2-3; abundance: -; v_gene: TRBV7-8; CDR3aa: CASSPPGLHITDTQYF; CDR3nt: TGTGCCAGCAGCCCCCCGGGACTACACATCACAGATACGCAGTATTTT
d_gene: TRBD2; j_gene: TRBJ2-1; abundance: -; v_gene: TRBV27; CDR3aa: CASGERDPYNEQFF; CDR3nt: TGTGCCAGCGGCGAGCGGGACCCCTACAATGAGCAGTTCTTC
d_gene: TRBD2; j_gene: TRBJ2-1; abundance: -; v_gene: TRBV7-9; CDR3aa: CASSLRAGGQQFF; CDR3nt: TGTGCCAGCAGCTTAAGAGCGGGAGGGCAGCAGTTCTTC
d_gene: TRBD2; j_gene: TRBJ2-1; abundance: -; v_gene: TRBV27; CDR3aa: CASSPGLAGFYNEQFF; CDR3nt: TGTGCCAGCAGTCCGGGACTAGCGGGATTCTACAATGAGCAGTTCTTC
d_gene: TRBD2; j_gene: TRBJ2-1; abundance: -; v_gene: TRBV6-8; CDR3aa: CASRNQPGLEAYNEQFF; CDR3nt: TGTGCCAGCAGGAATCAACCGGGACTAGAGGCTTACAATGAGCAGTTCTTC
d_gene: -; j_gene: TRBJ1-4; abundance: -; v_gene: TRBV27; CDR3aa: CASSLSAQGKLFF; CDR3nt: TGTGCCAGCAGTTTAAGCGCCCAGGGGAAACTGTTTTTT
d_gene: -; j_gene: TRBJ2-1; abundance: -; v_gene: TRBV11-3; CDR3aa: CASSAATGRNEQFF; CDR3nt: TGTGCCAGCAGCGCCGCGACAGGGAGGAATGAGCAGTTCTTC
d_gene: -; j_gene: TRBJ2-1; abundance: -; v_gene: TRBV29-1; CDR3aa: CSCDGGINEQFF; CDR3nt: TGCAGCTGTGACGGGGGAATCAATGAGCAGTTCTTC
d_gene: TRBD2; j_gene: TRBJ2-1; abundance: -; v_gene: TRBV9; CDR3aa: CASSVGTSGSYNEQFF; CDR3nt: TGTGCCAGCAGCGTAGGGACTAGCGGATCCTACAATGAGCAGTTCTTC
d_gene: -; j_gene: TRBJ1-5; abundance: -; v_gene: TRBV9; CDR3aa: CASSTSIDQPQHF; CDR3nt: TGTGCCAGCAGCACCTCGATAGATCAGCCCCAGCATTTT
d_gene: -; j_gene: TRBJ2-1; abundance: -; v_gene: TRBV6-1; CDR3aa: CASRSSRGPYNEQFF; CDR3nt: TGTGCCAGCAGATCCTCCAGGGGACCCTACAATGAGCAGTTCTTC
d_gene: -; j_gene: TRBJ1-1; abundance: -; v_gene: TRBV7-6; CDR3aa: CASSLGSWQNTEAFF; CDR3nt: TGTGCCAGCAGCTTAGGGTCGTGGCAGAACACTGAAGCTTTCTTT
d_gene: TRBD1; j_gene: TRBJ1-2; abundance: -; v_gene: TRBV5-6; CDR3aa: CASSRDREYYGYTF; CDR3nt: TGTGCCAGCAGCCGGGACAGGGAGTATTATGGCTACACCTTC
d_gene: -; j_gene: TRBJ1-2; abundance: -; v_gene: TRBV5-6; CDR3aa: CASSVDSPYGYTF; CDR3nt: TGTGCCAGCAGCGTGGACAGCCCCTATGGCTACACCTTC
d_gene: -; j_gene: TRBJ2-2; abundance: -; v_gene: TRBV9; CDR3aa: CASSVAGEFGELFF; CDR3nt: TGTGCCAGCAGCGTAGCGGGAGAGTTCGGGGAGCTGTTTTTT
d_gene: TRBD2; j_gene: TRBJ2-1; abundance: -; v_gene: TRBV29-1; CDR3aa: CSTEGGSLSGRTTYNEQFF; CDR3nt: TGCAGCACTGAAGGGGGGTCTCTTAGCGGGAGAACCACCTACAATGAGCAGTTCTTC
d_gene: -; j_gene: TRBJ2-1; abundance: -; v_gene: TRBV27; CDR3aa: CASRPEGTPSSYNEQFF; CDR3nt: TGTGCCAGCAGACCCGAGGGGACTCCTAGCTCCTACAATGAGCAGTTCTTC
d_gene: -; j_gene: TRBJ2-7; abundance: -; v_gene: TRBV5-4; CDR3aa: CASSFRGGTPYEQYF; CDR3nt: TGTGCCAGCAGCTTTCGAGGCGGGACCCCCTACGAGCAGTACTTC
d_gene: -; j_gene: TRBJ1-1; abundance: -; v_gene: TRBV30; CDR3aa: CAWSPNQNTEAFF; CDR3nt: TGTGCCTGGAGTCCAAACCAGAACACTGAAGCTTTCTTT
d_gene: TRBD2; j_gene: TRBJ2-1; abundance: -; v_gene: TRBV5-8; CDR3aa: CASSPPGGLKAYNEQFF; CDR3nt: TGTGCCAGCAGCCCGCCGGGGGGGCTCAAAGCCTACAATGAGCAGTTCTTC
d_gene: -; j_gene: TRBJ2-7; abundance: -; v_gene: TRBV27; CDR3aa: CASRGGDFFYEQYF; CDR3nt: TGTGCCAGCAGGGGAGGAGACTTCTTCTACGAGCAGTACTTC
d_gene: -; j_gene: TRBJ1-2; abundance: -; v_gene: TRBV28; CDR3aa: CASSSYPRWSYGYTF; CDR3nt: TGTGCCAGCAGTTCATATCCGCGCTGGTCCTATGGCTACACCTTC
d_gene: -; j_gene: TRBJ1-3; abundance: -; v_gene: TRBV6-1; CDR3aa: CASSGPLGSSGNTIYF; CDR3nt: TGTGCCAGCAGTGGGCCCCTGGGGAGCTCTGGAAACACCATATATTTT
d_gene: -; j_gene: TRBJ1-1; abundance: -; v_gene: TRBV18; CDR3aa: CASSPLTAIMNTEAFF; CDR3nt: TGTGCCAGCTCACCGTTAACAGCGATTATGAACACTGAAGCTTTCTTT
d_gene: TRBD1; j_gene: TRBJ2-2; abundance: -; v_gene: TRBV5-4; CDR3aa: CASSIWDRGLYTGELFF; CDR3nt: TGTGCCAGCAGCATATGGGACAGGGGGCTCTACACCGGGGAGCTGTTTTTT
d_gene: -; j_gene: TRBJ2-3; abundance: -; v_gene: TRBV7-2; CDR3aa: CASNLRERASDTQYF; CDR3nt: TGTGCCAGCAATCTAAGGGAGAGGGCGTCAGATACGCAGTATTTT
d_gene: -; j_gene: TRBJ2-7; abundance: -; v_gene: TRBV9; CDR3aa: CASSALRGTYEQYF; CDR3nt: TGTGCCAGCAGCGCACTCCGTGGGACCTACGAGCAGTACTTC
d_gene: TRBD2; j_gene: TRBJ2-3; abundance: -; v_gene: TRBV5-4; CDR3aa: CASSVWATTSWRTDTQYF; CDR3nt: TGTGCCAGCTCCGTCTGGGCCACGACTAGCTGGCGCACAGATACGCAGTATTTT
d_gene: -; j_gene: TRBJ2-4; abundance: -; v_gene: TRBV7-9; CDR3aa: CASSLGGFEDIQYF; CDR3nt: TGTGCCAGCAGCTTAGGAGGCTTCGAGGACATTCAGTACTTC
d_gene: TRBD1; j_gene: TRBJ1-1; abundance: -; v_gene: TRBV7-6; CDR3aa: CASSTRQGSTAEAFF; CDR3nt: TGTGCCAGCAGCACCCGACAGGGGTCAACAGCTGAAGCTTTCTTT
d_gene: -; j_gene: TRBJ2-3; abundance: -; v_gene: TRBV27; CDR3aa: CASSYGYQGRDTQYF; CDR3nt: TGTGCCAGCAGTTATGGGTACCAAGGACGAGATACGCAGTATTTT
d_gene: TRBD2; j_gene: TRBJ2-1; abundance: -; v_gene: TRBV4-1; CDR3aa: CASSQGALAGYNEQFF; CDR3nt: TGCGCCAGCAGTCAAGGGGCCCTAGCGGGCTACAATGAGCAGTTCTTC
d_gene: -; j_gene: TRBJ1-1; abundance: -; v_gene: TRBV7-9; CDR3aa: CASNGGMNTEAFF; CDR3nt: TGTGCCAGCAACGGGGGAATGAACACTGAAGCTTTCTTT
d_gene: -; j_gene: TRBJ2-1; abundance: -; v_gene: TRBV15; CDR3aa: CATSREGRALGEQFF; CDR3nt: TGTGCCACCAGCAGAGAGGGAAGAGCGTTGGGTGAGCAGTTCTTC
d_gene: -; j_gene: TRBJ2-2; abundance: -; v_gene: TRBV13; CDR3aa: CASNLRGGNTGELFF; CDR3nt: TGTGCCAGCAACCTGAGAGGCGGGAACACCGGGGAGCTGTTTTTT
d_gene: TRBD1; j_gene: TRBJ1-2; abundance: -; v_gene: TRBV6-5; CDR3aa: CASSYQGDSANYGYTF; CDR3nt: TGTGCCAGCAGTTATCAGGGGGACAGCGCTAACTATGGCTACACCTTC
d_gene: -; j_gene: TRBJ2-2; abundance: -; v_gene: TRBV19; CDR3aa: CASSIRREVTGELFF; CDR3nt: TGTGCCAGTAGTATTCGCAGGGAGGTCACCGGGGAGCTGTTTTTT
d_gene: -; j_gene: TRBJ2-5; abundance: -; v_gene: TRBV5-4; CDR3aa: CASSLGWGSETQYF; CDR3nt: TGTGCCAGCAGCTTGGGGTGGGGGTCAGAGACCCAGTACTTC
d_gene: -; j_gene: TRBJ1-1; abundance: once; v_gene: TRBV27; CDR3aa: CASALSSGGLNTEAFF; CDR3nt: TGTGCCAGCGCCCTGAGTTCAGGCGGGCTGAACACTGAAGCTTTCTTT
d_gene: -; j_gene: TRBJ1-1; abundance: -; v_gene: TRBV4-3; CDR3aa: CASSQEAANTEAFF; CDR3nt: TGCGCCAGCAGCCAAGAGGCAGCAAACACTGAAGCTTTCTTT
d_gene: -; j_gene: TRBJ2-7; abundance: -; v_gene: TRBV5-6; CDR3aa: CASSLIYEQYF; CDR3nt: TGTGCCAGCAGCTTGATCTACGAGCAGTACTTC
d_gene: -; j_gene: TRBJ2-2; abundance: once; v_gene: TRBV30; CDR3aa: CAWSVRQATTNTGELFF; CDR3nt: TGTGCCTGGAGTGTACGGCAGGCGACGACGAACACCGGGGAGCTGTTTTTT